This T cell receptor beta chain was identified in a study of blood T cell repertoires in COVID-19. Study-level background: Italy, Spain and the United States were the sources of the convalescent and acute COVID-19 samples. Nucleic acid was either cDNA or gDNA, and it came from T cells, B-cell-depleted T cells, or PBMCs.

Original processing methods: The assay estimated nucleated cells by amplifying reference gene primers. Measured with immunoSEQ multiplex PCR; TCRdb has only the in-frame clones, and not every one. V and J calls and clone size follow that table, whereas D and trimming were derived from the DNA. The top ten hold more than 4.5% of the sample, which has about 120,000 clones, about 79% seen once. Germline V gives CDR1 KGHSH, CDR2 LQKENI. The V gene lost 0 bases and the J gene lost 7 bases, with 13 bases spanning the gap. The CDR3 sequence is 15 residues long. What was sequenced was peripheral blood. This sequence joins TRBV18 and TRBJ2-4, with D uncertain. This TCR came from a woman in her seventies with acute or convalescent COVID-19. CDR3 in amino acids: CASSPPMASDNIQYF. The CDR3 nucleotides are TGTGCCAGCTCACCACCGATGGCTAGTGACAACATTCAGTACTTC.